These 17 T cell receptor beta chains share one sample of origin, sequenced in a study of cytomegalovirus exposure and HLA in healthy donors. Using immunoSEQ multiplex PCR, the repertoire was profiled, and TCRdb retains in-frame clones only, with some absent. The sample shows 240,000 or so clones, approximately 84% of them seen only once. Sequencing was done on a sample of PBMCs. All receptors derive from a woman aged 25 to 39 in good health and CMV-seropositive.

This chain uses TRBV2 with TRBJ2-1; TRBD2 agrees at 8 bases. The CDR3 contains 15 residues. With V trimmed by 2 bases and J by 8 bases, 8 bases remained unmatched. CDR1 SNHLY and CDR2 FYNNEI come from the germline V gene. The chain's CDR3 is CASSEMILAGDEQFF. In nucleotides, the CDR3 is TGTGCCAGCAGTGAAATGATTCTAGCGGGCGATGAGCAGTTCTTC.

CDR3 residues: CASSLTGKFWGYTF. CDR3 bases: TGTGCCAGCAGTTTGACAGGAAAATTTTGGGGCTACACCTTC. V and J are TRBV28 and TRBJ1-2; perhaps TRBD1 as D (6 bases). Looked up from germline, CDR1 is MDHEN and CDR2 is SYDVKM. The CDR3 runs 14 residues. V was pared by 3 bases and J by 8 bases, with 16 bases between.

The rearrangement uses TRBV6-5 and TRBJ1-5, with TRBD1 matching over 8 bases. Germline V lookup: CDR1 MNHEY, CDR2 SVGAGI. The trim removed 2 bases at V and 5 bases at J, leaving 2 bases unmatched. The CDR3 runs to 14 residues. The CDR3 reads CASSYEQGDQPQHF. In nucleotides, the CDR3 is TGTGCCAGCAGTTACGAACAGGGGGATCAGCCCCAGCATTTT.

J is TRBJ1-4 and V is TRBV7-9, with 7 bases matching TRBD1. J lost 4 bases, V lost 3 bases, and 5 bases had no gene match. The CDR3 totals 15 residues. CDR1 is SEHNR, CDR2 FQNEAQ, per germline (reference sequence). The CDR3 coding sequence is TGTGCCAGCAGCTTCTCCGGGACAGATAATGAAAAACTGTTTTTT. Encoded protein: CASSFSGTDNEKLFF. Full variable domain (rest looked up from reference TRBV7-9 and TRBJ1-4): DTGVSQNPRHKITKRGQNVTFRCDPISEHNRLYWYRQTLGQGPEFLTYFQNEAQLEKSRLLSDRFSAERPKGSFSTLEIQRTEQGDSAMYLCASSFSGTDNEKLFFGSGTQLSVL.

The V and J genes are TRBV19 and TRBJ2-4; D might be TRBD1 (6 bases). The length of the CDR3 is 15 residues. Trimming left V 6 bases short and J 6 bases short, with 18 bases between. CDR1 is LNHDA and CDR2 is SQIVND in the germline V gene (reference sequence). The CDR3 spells CASRSQLTGSNIQYF. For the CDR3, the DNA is TGTGCCAGTAGGTCTCAGCTTACAGGGTCAAACATTCAGTACTTC.

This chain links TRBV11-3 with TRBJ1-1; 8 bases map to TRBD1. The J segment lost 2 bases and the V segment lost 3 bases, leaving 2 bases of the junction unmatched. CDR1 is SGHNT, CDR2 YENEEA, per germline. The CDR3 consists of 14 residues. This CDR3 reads CASSFRGHNTEAFF. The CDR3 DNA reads TGTGCCAGCAGCTTCAGGGGGCACAACACTGAAGCTTTCTTT.

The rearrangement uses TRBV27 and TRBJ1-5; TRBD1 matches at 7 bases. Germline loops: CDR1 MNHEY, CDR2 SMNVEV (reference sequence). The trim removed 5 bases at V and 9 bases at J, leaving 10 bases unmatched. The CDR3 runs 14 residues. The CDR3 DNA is TGTGCCAGCAGTCTGACACGGCAGGGGGGGCCCCAGCATTTT. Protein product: CASSLTRQGGPQHF.

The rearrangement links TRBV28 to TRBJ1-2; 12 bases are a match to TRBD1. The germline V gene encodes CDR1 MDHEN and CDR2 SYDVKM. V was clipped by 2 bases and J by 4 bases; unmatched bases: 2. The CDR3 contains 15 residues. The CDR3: CASSLGTGGAYGYTF. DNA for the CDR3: TGTGCCAGCAGTTTAGGGACAGGGGGCGCCTATGGCTACACCTTC.

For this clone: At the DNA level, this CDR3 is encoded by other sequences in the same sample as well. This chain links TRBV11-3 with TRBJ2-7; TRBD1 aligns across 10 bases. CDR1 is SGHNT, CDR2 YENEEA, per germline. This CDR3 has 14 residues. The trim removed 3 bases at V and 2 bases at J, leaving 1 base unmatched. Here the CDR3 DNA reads TGTGCCAGCAGCTTGGGACAGGGGACCTACGAGCAGTACTTC. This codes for CASSLGQGTYEQYF.

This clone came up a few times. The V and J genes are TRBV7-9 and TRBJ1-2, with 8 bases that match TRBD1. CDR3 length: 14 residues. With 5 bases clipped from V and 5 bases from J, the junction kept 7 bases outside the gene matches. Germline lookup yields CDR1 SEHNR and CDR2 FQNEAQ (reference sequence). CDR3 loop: CASSLTGGRYGYTF. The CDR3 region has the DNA TGTGCCAGCAGCCTAACAGGGGGGAGATATGGCTACACCTTC.

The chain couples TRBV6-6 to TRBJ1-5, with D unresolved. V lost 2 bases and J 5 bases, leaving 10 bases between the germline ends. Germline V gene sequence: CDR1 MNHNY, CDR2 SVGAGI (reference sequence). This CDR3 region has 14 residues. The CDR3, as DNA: TGTGCCAGCAGTTACACACGCATGGATCAGCCCCAGCATTTT. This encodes CASSYTRMDQPQHF.

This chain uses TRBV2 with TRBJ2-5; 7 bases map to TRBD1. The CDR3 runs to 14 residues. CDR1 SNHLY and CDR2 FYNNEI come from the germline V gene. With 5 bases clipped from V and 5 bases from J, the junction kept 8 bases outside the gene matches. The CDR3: CASSLRQGVETQYF. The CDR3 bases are TGTGCCAGCAGTCTACGACAGGGCGTGGAGACCCAGTACTTC.

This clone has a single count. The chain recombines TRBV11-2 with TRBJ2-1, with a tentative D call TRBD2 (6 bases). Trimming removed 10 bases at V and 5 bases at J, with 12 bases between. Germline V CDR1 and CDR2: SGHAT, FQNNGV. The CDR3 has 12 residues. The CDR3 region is CATRRDHNEQFF. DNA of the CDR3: TGTGCCACCCGGCGGGACCACAATGAGCAGTTCTTC.

The CDR3: CASTVGGSLQDTQYF. CDR3 bases: TGTGCCAGCACGGTCGGCGGGAGTTTACAAGATACGCAGTATTTT. V gene TRBV2 combines with J gene TRBJ2-3, with 7 bases aligning to TRBD2. The ends lost 7 bases at V and 5 bases at J; junction bases unmatched: 12. The length of the CDR3 is 15 residues. CDR1 SNHLY and CDR2 FYNNEI come from the germline V gene.

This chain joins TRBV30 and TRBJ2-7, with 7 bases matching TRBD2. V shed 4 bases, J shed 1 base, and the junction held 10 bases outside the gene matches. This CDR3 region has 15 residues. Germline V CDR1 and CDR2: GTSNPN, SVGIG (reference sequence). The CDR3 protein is CAWKSGWEGSYEQYF. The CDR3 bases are TGTGCCTGGAAGTCTGGGTGGGAGGGTTCCTACGAGCAGTACTTC.

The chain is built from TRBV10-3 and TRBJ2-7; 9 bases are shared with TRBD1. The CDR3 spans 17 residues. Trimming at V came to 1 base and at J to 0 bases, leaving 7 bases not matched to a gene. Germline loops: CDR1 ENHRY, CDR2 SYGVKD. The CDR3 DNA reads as TGTGCCATCAGTGAGTTGCCGGGACAGGGTTCCTCCTACGAGCAGTACTTC. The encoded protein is CAISELPGQGSSYEQYF.

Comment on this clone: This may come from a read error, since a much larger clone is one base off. The CDR3 DNA reads TGTGCCAGCAGTGAAGAGAGCTCTGGGGCCAACGTCCTGACTTTC. This encodes CASSEESSGANVLTF. V usage is TRBV6-1 and J usage is TRBJ2-6; D ambiguous. CDR1 is MNHNS, CDR2 SASEGT, per germline. Trimming removed 1 base at V and 0 bases at J, with 4 bases between. The CDR3 spans 15 residues.